The clone carrying this T cell receptor beta chain was observed many times. Antigen specificity is unknown. This sample is part of a study of identical twins. The germline V and J ends were trimmed by 4 bases and 2 bases, with 9 bases remaining between them. CDR3 size: 14 residues. MiXCR, applied by TCRdb to the 5' RACE reads, yields one record per CDR3 protein. Among around 670,000 distinct CDR3 sequences listed, less than 7% were seen once. Healthy Caucasian donors formed the entire cohort. The study, taken as a whole, reports: The degree of excess twin sharing was weaker in beta out-of-frame sequences. The presence of invariant MAIT and iNKT cells could partly confound analyses of zero-insertion sequences. Findings came from cross-sectional statistics, without long-term follow-up of donors.

The sample was naive T cells sorted from blood. This TCR derives from a young man in good health. The chain is built from TRBV12-3 or TRBV12-4 and TRBJ2-1; possibly TRBD1 for D (6 bases). CDR3 region: CASSSHRAYNEQFF. In nucleotides, the CDR3 is TGTGCCAGCAGTTCCCACAGGGCCTACAATGAGCAGTTCTTC.